This T cell receptor beta chain was recorded in a study of blood T cell repertoires in COVID-19. About the study: The study drew acute and convalescent COVID-19 samples from the United States, Italy and Spain.

Libraries were prepared by immunoSEQ multiplex PCR; TCRdb keeps only in-frame clonotypes and omits some of them. The sample holds roughly 200,000 clones, about 86% seen once. Germline assignment: CDR1 GTSNPN and CDR2 SVGIG (reference sequence). This CDR3 region has 15 residues. V dropped 3 bases and J dropped 6; count of bases not matched to a gene: 12. This receptor was obtained from a woman in her forties or fifties with COVID-19, enrolled during active disease. The rearrangement links TRBV30 to TRBJ2-3, with 7 bases matching TRBD1. The sequenced sample consisted of peripheral blood. The CDR3 DNA reads TGTGCCTGGAGCCCCGGGACAGTCATTTGGGATACGCAGTATTTT. Translated, it gives CAWSPGTVIWDTQYF.